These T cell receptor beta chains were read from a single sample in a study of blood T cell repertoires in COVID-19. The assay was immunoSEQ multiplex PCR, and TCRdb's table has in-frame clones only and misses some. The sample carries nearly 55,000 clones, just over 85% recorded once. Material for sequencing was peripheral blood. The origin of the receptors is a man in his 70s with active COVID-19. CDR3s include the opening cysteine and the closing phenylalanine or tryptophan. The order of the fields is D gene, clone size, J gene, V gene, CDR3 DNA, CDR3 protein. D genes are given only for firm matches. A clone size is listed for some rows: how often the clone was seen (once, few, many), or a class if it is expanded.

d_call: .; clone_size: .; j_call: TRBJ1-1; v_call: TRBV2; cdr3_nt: TGTGCCAGCAGGAGGGGGGGAAAATGCACTGAAGCTTTCTTT; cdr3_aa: CASRRGGKCTEAFF
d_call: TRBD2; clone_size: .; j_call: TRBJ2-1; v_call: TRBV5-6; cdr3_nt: TGTGCCAGCAGCTTGTCGCCCAGAGCGGGGGGGCCGCATGAGCAGTTCTTC; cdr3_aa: CASSLSPRAGGPHEQFF
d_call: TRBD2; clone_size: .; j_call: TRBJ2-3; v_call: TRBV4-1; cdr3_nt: TGCGCCAGCAGCCAAGGAGGCGGGGGTGCGGATACGCAGTATTTT; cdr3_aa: CASSQGGGGADTQYF
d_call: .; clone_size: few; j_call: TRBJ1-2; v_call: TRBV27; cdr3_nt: TGTGCCAGCAGTTTAGTAGCAGGGGCGAGTGGCTACACCTTC; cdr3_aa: CASSLVAGASGYTF
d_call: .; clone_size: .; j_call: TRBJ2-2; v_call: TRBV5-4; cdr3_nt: TGTGCCAGCAGTTATTTACAGGGCACCGGGGAGCTGTTTTTT; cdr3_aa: CASSYLQGTGELFF
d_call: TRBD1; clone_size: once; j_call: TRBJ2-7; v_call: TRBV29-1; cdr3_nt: TGCAGCGTTGGTCGTTTGACAGGGGCTTTGTACGAGCAGTACTTC; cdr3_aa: CSVGRLTGALYEQYF
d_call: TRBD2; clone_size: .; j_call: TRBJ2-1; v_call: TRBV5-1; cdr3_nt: TGCGCCAGCAGCTCGGGACTAGCGGGGCGCTACAATGAGCAGTTCTTC; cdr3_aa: CASSSGLAGRYNEQFF
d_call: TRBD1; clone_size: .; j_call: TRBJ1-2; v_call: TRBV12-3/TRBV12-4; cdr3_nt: TGTGCCAGCAGTTTAGGGACAGGGGGCGGCTACACCTTC; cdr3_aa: CASSLGTGGGYTF
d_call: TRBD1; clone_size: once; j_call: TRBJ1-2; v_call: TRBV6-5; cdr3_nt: TGTGCCAGCAGTTCGCTTGGGACAGCGAACTATGGCTACACCTTC; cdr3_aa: CASSSLGTANYGYTF
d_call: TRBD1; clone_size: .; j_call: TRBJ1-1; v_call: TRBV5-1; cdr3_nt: TGCGCCAGCAGCGACCCGACAGGGGGTAGCACTGAAGCTTTCTTT; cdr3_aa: CASSDPTGGSTEAFF
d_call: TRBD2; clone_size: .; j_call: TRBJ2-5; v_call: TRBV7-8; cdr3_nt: TGTGCCAGCAGCCTACTAGCGGGGGTTCATCTGTACCAAGAGACCCAGTACTTC; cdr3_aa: CASSLLAGVHLYQETQYF
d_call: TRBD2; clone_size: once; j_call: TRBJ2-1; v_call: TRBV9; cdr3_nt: TGTGCCAGCAGCTCACGCAGGACTAGCGGGCACAATGAGCAGTTCTTC; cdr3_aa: CASSSRRTSGHNEQFF
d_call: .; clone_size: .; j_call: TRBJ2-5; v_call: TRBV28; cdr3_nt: TGTGCCAGCAGTTTGCCAGGGCCCCCAGAGACCCAGTACTTC; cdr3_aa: CASSLPGPPETQYF
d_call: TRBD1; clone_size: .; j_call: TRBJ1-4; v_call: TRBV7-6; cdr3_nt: TGTGCCAGCAGCTTAGTCGCCGAGGGACAGGGGGCATATGCAACTAATGAAAAACTGTTTTTT; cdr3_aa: CASSLVAEGQGAYATNEKLFF
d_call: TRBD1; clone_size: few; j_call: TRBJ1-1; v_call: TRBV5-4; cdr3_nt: TGTGCCAGCAGCAGGACAGGGATCACTGAAGCTTTCTTT; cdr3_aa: CASSRTGITEAFF